Sequencing of this T cell receptor (beta chain) was carried out in a study of T cell responses to AZD1222 COVID-19 vaccine. Notes on the study in general: Epitopes outside B.1.351 and B.1.1.7 mutated regions reportedly drew nearly half of spike TCRs. Clonal diversity was possibly underestimated, and the donors were mostly white British, with more females.

J was trimmed by 5 bases and V by 7 bases; bases with no gene match: 13. The CDR3 has 15 amino acids. In germline, CDR1 is LNHDA, CDR2 SQIVND (reference sequence). About this clone: Its antigen is not known.

The protocol was immunoSEQ multiplex PCR, while the TCRdb copy is restricted to in-frame clones and leaves out a portion. The sample includes about 100,000 clones, roughly nine tenths of them seen just once. This material consisted of peripheral blood, taken 28 days after the second dose of the MenACWY control vaccine. V is TRBV19 and J is TRBJ1-2; TRBD1 matches at 7 bases. The clonotype comes from an adult who received the MenACWY meningococcal vaccine as a control. This chain's CDR3 is CASIRGTASGYGYTF. In nucleotides, the CDR3 is TGTGCCAGTATCCGCGGGACAGCGAGTGGGTATGGCTACACCTTC.